Listed below are T cell receptor beta chains from one sample, sequenced in a study of cytomegalovirus exposure and HLA in healthy donors. Repertoires were generated with immunoSEQ multiplex PCR, while TCRdb's copy carries only in-frame clones and drops some. The table lists approximately 160,000 clones, around 67% of them singletons. The source material was PBMCs. The receptors were sampled from a woman aged 18-35 years in good health and CMV-seropositive. Each CDR3 is given with its conserved first and last residue. D genes are given only for firm matches. Not all rows give a size; the values are once, few, many and, for expanded clones, a class.

D: TRBD1
V: TRBV28
size: few
J: TRBJ1-2
CDR3: CASRGGQGTANYGYTF
DNA: TGTGCCAGCAGGGGGGGACAGGGTACAGCTAACTATGGCTACACCTTC

D: TRBD1
V: TRBV7-9
size: NA
J: TRBJ2-7
CDR3: CASSSPDRGHYEQYF
DNA: TGTGCCAGCAGCTCGCCGGACAGGGGGCACTACGAGCAGTACTTC

D: NA
V: TRBV11-2
size: few
J: TRBJ2-2
CDR3: CASSVTNTGELFF
DNA: TGTGCCAGCAGCGTCACGAACACCGGGGAGCTGTTTTTT

D: NA
V: TRBV5-8
size: NA
J: TRBJ2-7
CDR3: CASSHRTGRYEQYF
DNA: TGTGCCAGCAGCCATAGAACAGGGCGCTACGAGCAGTACTTC

D: TRBD1
V: TRBV7-6
size: once
J: TRBJ1-1
CDR3: CASSLAGQAWGMNTEAFF
DNA: TGTGCCAGCAGCTTAGCGGGACAGGCCTGGGGTATGAACACTGAAGCTTTCTTT

D: TRBD1
V: TRBV15
size: NA
J: TRBJ2-3
CDR3: CATSRFPIQGAVSDTQYF
DNA: TGTGCCACCAGCAGATTTCCCATACAGGGGGCGGTATCAGATACGCAGTATTTT

D: NA
V: TRBV19
size: NA
J: TRBJ2-1
CDR3: CASSVRSGTNNEQFF
DNA: TGTGCCAGTAGTGTCCGTTCCGGGACAAACAATGAGCAGTTCTTC

D: NA
V: TRBV7-6
size: NA
J: TRBJ1-1
CDR3: CASSSIDITEAFF
DNA: TGTGCCAGCAGCTCCATAGACATCACTGAAGCTTTCTTT

D: TRBD1
V: TRBV28
size: NA
J: TRBJ1-2
CDR3: CASSQTGFYGYTF
DNA: TGTGCCAGCAGTCAGACAGGGTTCTATGGCTACACCTTC

D: NA
V: TRBV5-1
size: NA
J: TRBJ2-7
CDR3: CASSLDVGHEQYF
DNA: TGCGCCAGCAGCTTGGATGTGGGCCACGAGCAGTACTTC

D: NA
V: TRBV7-6
size: NA
J: TRBJ1-1
CDR3: CASSLEGMNTEAFF
DNA: TGTGCCAGCAGCTTAGAGGGGATGAACACTGAAGCTTTCTTT

D: TRBD1
V: TRBV15
size: NA
J: TRBJ1-2
CDR3: CATSRKRDSENYGYTF
DNA: TGTGCCACCAGCAGGAAACGGGACAGTGAGAACTATGGCTACACCTTC

D: NA
V: TRBV5-6
size: NA
J: TRBJ2-3
CDR3: CASSSVGGTGIGTDTQYF
DNA: TGTGCCAGCAGCTCGGTTGGCGGAACAGGGATCGGCACAGATACGCAGTATTTT

D: TRBD1
V: TRBV28
size: NA
J: TRBJ2-7
CDR3: CASSLNPYDRGNPYEQYF
DNA: TGTGCCAGCAGTTTAAACCCCTACGACAGGGGGAACCCCTACGAGCAGTACTTC

D: TRBD1
V: TRBV18
size: NA
J: TRBJ1-5
CDR3: CASSPRTGGMNQPQHF
DNA: TGTGCCAGCTCACCACGGACAGGGGGGATGAATCAGCCCCAGCATTTT

D: TRBD2
V: TRBV4-2
size: NA
J: TRBJ2-5
CDR3: CASSRTSGAETQYF
DNA: TGTGCCAGCAGCCGAACTAGCGGGGCCGAGACCCAGTACTTC

D: TRBD1
V: TRBV29-1
size: few
J: TRBJ1-1
CDR3: CSVGTRGDTEAFF
DNA: TGCAGCGTCGGAACCAGGGGGGACACTGAAGCTTTCTTT

D: TRBD2
V: TRBV10-3
size: once
J: TRBJ2-3
CDR3: CAISEIAGADTQYF
DNA: TGTGCCATCAGTGAGATAGCGGGAGCAGATACGCAGTATTTT

D: NA
V: TRBV5-1
size: NA
J: TRBJ1-1
CDR3: CATSKGGNTEAFF
DNA: TGCGCCACCTCGAAGGGAGGGAACACTGAAGCTTTCTTT

D: NA
V: TRBV9
size: NA
J: TRBJ2-3
CDR3: CASSLRGSTDTQYF
DNA: TGTGCCAGCAGCCTCCGGGGGAGCACAGATACGCAGTATTTT

D: TRBD1
V: TRBV11-2
size: few
J: TRBJ1-2
CDR3: CASSLVGTGGYGYTF
DNA: TGTGCCAGCAGCTTAGTTGGGACAGGGGGCTATGGCTACACCTTC

D: TRBD2
V: TRBV10-2
size: NA
J: TRBJ2-1
CDR3: CASSGMTIRDYDRNEQFF
DNA: TGCGCCAGCAGTGGGATGACAATCCGGGACTACGACCGCAATGAGCAGTTCTTC

D: NA
V: TRBV2
size: few
J: TRBJ1-5
CDR3: CASSLDNQPQHF
DNA: TGTGCCAGCAGCTTAGATAATCAGCCCCAGCATTTT

D: TRBD1
V: TRBV19
size: few
J: TRBJ1-1
CDR3: CASLGGGQGFAEAFF
DNA: TGTGCCAGTTTAGGGGGAGGACAGGGGTTCGCTGAAGCTTTCTTT

D: NA
V: TRBV7-2
size: NA
J: TRBJ2-7
CDR3: CASSLAGDDTSFYEQYF
DNA: TGTGCCAGCAGCTTAGCTGGGGACGATACTAGCTTCTACGAGCAGTACTTC

D: TRBD2
V: TRBV9
size: few
J: TRBJ2-3
CDR3: CASSGLLAGEETDTQYF
DNA: TGTGCCAGCAGCGGTCTCCTAGCGGGAGAGGAAACGGATACGCAGTATTTT

D: NA
V: TRBV4-1
size: NA
J: TRBJ2-1
CDR3: CASSQSEGQFF
DNA: TGCGCCAGCAGCCAGTCGGAGGGGCAGTTCTTC

D: NA
V: TRBV7-2
size: NA
J: TRBJ2-7
CDR3: CASSSRTTSSYEQYF
DNA: TGTGCCAGCAGCTCCCGGACTACAAGCTCCTACGAGCAGTACTTC

D: NA
V: TRBV7-6
size: NA
J: TRBJ2-2
CDR3: CASSLFGNSGGELFF
DNA: TGTGCCAGCAGCTTATTTGGGAACAGCGGCGGGGAGCTGTTTTTT

D: TRBD1
V: TRBV28
size: NA
J: TRBJ1-1
CDR3: CASSGGDRGSTEAFF
DNA: TGTGCCAGCAGTGGGGGAGACAGGGGGAGCACTGAAGCTTTCTTT

D: NA
V: TRBV6-5
size: NA
J: TRBJ1-6
CDR3: CASSLQGPNSPLHF
DNA: TGTGCCAGCAGTTTACAGGGCCCGAATTCACCCCTCCACTTT

D: NA
V: TRBV6-1
size: NA
J: TRBJ1-2
CDR3: CASSEALGGYGYTF
DNA: TGTGCCAGCAGTGAAGCGCTCGGGGGATATGGCTACACCTTC

D: NA
V: TRBV27
size: NA
J: TRBJ2-1
CDR3: CASRSPGTPSSYNEQFF
DNA: TGTGCCAGCAGATCCCCAGGGACTCCTAGCTCCTACAATGAGCAGTTCTTC

D: NA
V: TRBV6-4
size: few
J: TRBJ1-6
CDR3: CASGIRQKRGNSPLHF
DNA: TGTGCCAGCGGAATTAGACAGAAAAGAGGCAATTCACCCCTCCACTTT

D: NA
V: TRBV7-8
size: NA
J: TRBJ1-2
CDR3: CASSFGDGSYGYTF
DNA: TGTGCCAGCAGCTTCGGAGACGGCTCTTATGGCTACACCTTC

D: NA
V: TRBV5-1
size: once
J: TRBJ2-7
CDR3: CASSLDIYEQYF
DNA: TGCGCCAGCAGCTTGGACATCTACGAGCAGTACTTC

D: TRBD1
V: TRBV5-6
size: NA
J: TRBJ2-1
CDR3: CASRLDPGQGSNEQFF
DNA: TGTGCCAGCAGGCTTGATCCTGGACAGGGGTCCAATGAGCAGTTCTTC

D: NA
V: TRBV7-3
size: NA
J: TRBJ2-3
CDR3: CASSLTLTNTQYF
DNA: TGTGCCAGCAGCTTAACGTTAACAAATACGCAGTATTTT

D: TRBD2
V: TRBV13
size: few
J: TRBJ2-7
CDR3: CASSLSLGVSGGEQYF
DNA: TGTGCCAGCAGCTTAAGCCTCGGTGTGTCGGGAGGCGAGCAGTACTTC

D: TRBD1
V: TRBV7-9
size: NA
J: TRBJ1-1
CDR3: CASSSFHTGGPTEAFF
DNA: TGTGCCAGCAGCTCCTTCCATACAGGGGGACCCACTGAAGCTTTCTTT

D: NA
V: TRBV7-7
size: few
J: TRBJ2-1
CDR3: CASSYQVSERDEQFF
DNA: TGTGCTAGCAGCTACCAAGTTTCAGAGCGGGATGAGCAGTTCTTC

D: TRBD1
V: TRBV29-1
size: NA
J: TRBJ2-3
CDR3: CSVEVTGGDTQYF
DNA: TGCAGCGTTGAAGTTACAGGGGGCGATACGCAGTATTTT

D: TRBD2
V: TRBV5-4
size: NA
J: TRBJ2-3
CDR3: CASSVRGRQNSYPYTQYF
DNA: TGTGCCAGCAGCGTGCGGGGGAGGCAGAACAGTTACCCGTATACGCAGTATTTT

D: NA
V: TRBV28
size: NA
J: TRBJ1-2
CDR3: CASSESGRVHGYTF
DNA: TGTGCCAGCAGTGAGTCGGGCAGGGTCCATGGCTACACCTTC

D: TRBD1
V: TRBV4-3
size: NA
J: TRBJ1-1
CDR3: CASSPQTGGDTEAFF
DNA: TGCGCCAGCAGCCCCCAGACAGGGGGGGACACTGAAGCTTTCTTT

D: TRBD1
V: TRBV7-2
size: NA
J: TRBJ2-7
CDR3: CASSSRQGSMKSYEQYF
DNA: TGTGCCAGCAGCTCTCGACAGGGGTCCATGAAGTCCTACGAGCAGTACTTC

D: NA
V: TRBV7-2
size: NA
J: TRBJ1-2
CDR3: CASSPFTGHYGYTF
DNA: TGTGCCAGCAGCCCTTTCACAGGGCACTATGGCTACACCTTC